This TCR beta chain is from a study of blood T cell repertoires in COVID-19. The protocol was immunoSEQ multiplex PCR, while the TCRdb copy is restricted to in-frame clones and leaves out a portion. Here the sample spans fewer than 250,000 clones, roughly 81% being singletons. V was pared by 2 bases and J by 5 bases, with 3 bases between. Germline V lookup: CDR1 MNHNY, CDR2 SVGAGI (reference sequence). The CDR3 is 11 residues long. This clonotype was obtained from a woman aged 65 to 85 with active or convalescent COVID-19. The chain is built from TRBV6-6 and TRBJ1-2; D remains unclear. Sequencing used peripheral blood. This chain's CDR3 is CASSYQYGYTF. The CDR3 DNA sequence: TGTGCCAGCAGTTACCAGTATGGCTACACCTTC.